The subject of this entry is one T cell receptor (beta chain). The sample contains more than one DNA sequence encoding this CDR3. These data belong to a study of blood T cell repertoires in COVID-19. TCRdb's table, derived via immunoSEQ multiplex PCR, lists solely in-frame clones and lacks some. Among a few hundred thousand clones listed, approximately 87% were seen once. The ends were cut back, 3 bases at V and 4 bases at J, with 7 bases in the middle. CDR1 and CDR2 from the germline V gene are LNHDA and SQIVND (reference sequence). The CDR3 totals 13 residues. The clonotype originates from a woman aged 25-40 years with COVID-19, enrolled during active disease. The sample comprised peripheral blood. This sequence joins TRBV19 and TRBJ1-3, with no clear D. The CDR3 DNA follows: TGTGCCAGTAGTATTGATCGGGGAAACACCATATATTTT. This encodes CASSIDRGNTIYF.